This T cell receptor (beta chain) was captured by sequencing in a study of regulatory T cells in long-lasting Graves disease. Regarding time point: newly diagnosed GD, antithyroid drugs for less than 3 months. RNA extracted from PBMCs served as the sequencing template. Libraries of TCR beta came from iRepertoire HTBI primers plus Arm-PCR of CDR3 regions. MiXCR was run by TCRdb on the multiplex PCR reads, yielding one entry per CDR3 protein. The sample contains around 250,000 distinct CDR3 sequences, 15% to 20% of which appear only once. V dropped 8 bases and J dropped 1; count of bases not matched to a gene: 7. In germline, CDR1 is MNHNS, CDR2 SASEGT. The CDR3 has 14 amino acids. These data also formed part of another study, on T cells in Graves' hyperthyroidism and ophthalmopathy.

This rearrangement joins TRBV6-1 to TRBJ2-7; 8 bases fit TRBD1. The sequence came from a woman in her 30s with Graves disease. The sample was peripheral blood mononuclear cells (PBMCs), taken at new diagnosis, from a patient treated with antithyroid drugs. CDR3 bases: TGTGCCAGCGGTCCCCAGGGGGCTTCCTACGAGCAGTACTTC. The encoded protein is CASGPQGASYEQYF.